The 28 T cell receptor beta chains presented below share a single source sample, sequenced in a study of cytomegalovirus exposure and HLA in healthy donors. Primers for the PCR totalled 60 Vbeta and 13 Jbeta. The assay was immunoSEQ multiplex PCR, and TCRdb's table has in-frame clones only and misses some. The sample lists some 150,000 clones, roughly three quarters occurring once. Sequencing was carried out using PBMCs. These receptors were collected from a man aged 30-40 years in good health and CMV-seropositive.

This chain links TRBV30 with TRBJ2-3, with TRBD2 matching over 8 bases. The germline gives CDR1 GTSNPN, CDR2 SVGIG (reference sequence). The CDR3 runs to 18 residues. Unmatched junction bases numbered 13, after V lost 1 base and J lost 1 base. In DNA form, the CDR3 reads TGTGCCTGGAGTGACGATGGGAAGCGGGGGTGGGGCACAGATACGCAGTATTTT. Protein: CAWSDDGKRGWGTDTQYF.

This rearrangement joins TRBV5-1 to TRBJ2-1; 10 nucleotides match TRBD2. J was trimmed by 2 bases and V by 4 bases; bases with no gene match: 6. This CDR3 contains 16 residues. Per the germline V gene, CDR1 is SGHRS and CDR2 is YFSETQ. CDR3 sequence: CASSPLAGGPYNEQFF. The CDR3 bases are TGCGCCAGCAGCCCCTTAGCGGGAGGACCCTACAATGAGCAGTTCTTC.

V is TRBV10-3 and J is TRBJ1-3; D might be TRBD1 (5 bases). Germline CDR1 ENHRY, CDR2 SYGVKD. This CDR3 has 14 amino acids. Trimming cost V 8 bases and J 0 bases, with 11 bases left between them. CDR3 loop: CAIQGGSSGNTIYF. CDR3 nucleotides: TGTGCCATCCAGGGCGGTAGCTCTGGAAACACCATATATTTT.

The chain uses TRBV5-6 and TRBJ2-1; 7 bases match TRBD2. Per germline, CDR1 SGHDT and CDR2 YYEEEE. The CDR3 is 13 amino acids. The V and J ends lost 2 bases and 9 bases, in that order; junction bases with no gene match: 5. CDR3 DNA: TGTGCCAGCAGCTTTAAGACTAGCCGTGAGCAGTTCTTC. Its protein is CASSFKTSREQFF.

This chain uses TRBV10-1 with TRBJ2-7, with D possibly matching TRBD2 (5 bases). V gave up 0 bases and J gave up 6 bases, with 15 bases separating them. The CDR3 loop spans 15 amino acids. Per germline, CDR1 WNHNN and CDR2 SYGVQD (reference sequence). The CDR3 DNA sequence: TGCGCCAGCAGTGAGTCCTCTCTAGCTCGGTTCGAGCAGTACTTC. This gives the protein CASSESSLARFEQYF.

The chain has TRBV19 and TRBJ2-3; 7 bases are a match to TRBD2. This CDR3 is 15 amino acids long. Germline CDR1 LNHDA, CDR2 SQIVND (reference sequence). V trimming: 4 bases; J trimming: 2 bases; junction bases outside the gene matches: 6. The CDR3: CASSSLADHTDTQYF. The CDR3, as DNA: TGTGCCAGTAGTAGCCTAGCGGACCACACAGATACGCAGTATTTT.

The CDR3 spells CASSPTANTEAFF. The CDR3 DNA reads as TGTGCCAGCAGTCCGACAGCCAACACTGAAGCTTTCTTT. The chain combines TRBV6-1 with TRBJ1-1; weak D call: TRBD1 (5 bases). V shed 5 bases and J shed 2 bases, with 9 bases lying between them. CDR3 length equals 13 residues. Germline loops: CDR1 MNHNS, CDR2 SASEGT.

There are a few counts of this clone. The J gene is TRBJ1-2, the V gene TRBV6-5; D is unresolved. Germline loops: CDR1 MNHEY, CDR2 SVGAGI. Deletions cut 0 bases from V and 5 bases from J, with 16 bases between. This CDR3 comprises 16 residues. Here the CDR3 reads CASSYSSRGYGYGYTF. CDR3 nucleotide sequence: TGTGCCAGCAGTTACTCGAGTCGCGGGTATGGGTATGGCTACACCTTC.

This chain connects TRBV7-3 to TRBJ2-3, with TRBD2 matching 14 bases. The trim removed 5 bases at V and 2 bases at J, leaving 3 bases unmatched. CDR3 length: 16 residues. The germline V gene encodes CDR1 SGHTA and CDR2 FQGTGA. Written as DNA, the CDR3 is TGTGCCAGCAGCCGGGGACTAGCGGGGGCCACAGATACGCAGTATTTT. It translates to CASSRGLAGATDTQYF.

This chain connects TRBV9 to TRBJ1-1, with TRBD1 identical over 10 bases. The V gene's germline CDR1 is SGDLS and CDR2 YYNGEE. There are 15 residues in the CDR3. With V trimmed by 4 bases and J by 5 bases, 8 bases remained unmatched. The CDR3 coding sequence is TGTGCCAGCAGCCCTCGACAGGGGGCCCCTACTGAAGCTTTCTTT. It codes for CASSPRQGAPTEAFF.

This chain links TRBV18 with TRBJ2-3; perhaps TRBD1 as D (6 bases). V shed 3 bases and J shed 5 bases, with 15 bases lying between them. Germline V lookup: CDR1 KGHSH, CDR2 LQKENI. This CDR3 has 15 residues. In nucleotides, the CDR3 is TGTGCCAGCTCACCGGGGACACAAGGAGGAGATACGCAGTATTTT. It is translated as CASSPGTQGGDTQYF.

V and J are TRBV7-9 and TRBJ2-7; D not resolved. V was shortened by 5 bases and J by 6 bases, with 8 bases between the two germline ends. This CDR3 has 11 residues. The germline V gene has CDR1 SEHNR and CDR2 FQNEAQ (reference sequence). The CDR3 reads CASSPDTEQYF. The CDR3 DNA reads as TGTGCCAGCAGCCCAGACACCGAGCAGTACTTC.

The chain employs TRBV11-2 and TRBJ1-1; D gene unclear. The CDR3 consists of 14 residues. V lost 3 bases, J lost 0 bases, and 8 bases lay in between. CDR1 is SGHAT and CDR2 is FQNNGV in the germline V gene. CDR3 DNA sequence: TGTGCCAGCAGCTTGAGGAGTATGAACACTGAAGCTTTCTTT. Protein sequence: CASSLRSMNTEAFF.

V and J are TRBV9 and TRBJ1-1; tentatively, D is TRBD1 (6 bases). Per the germline V gene, CDR1 is SGDLS and CDR2 is YYNGEE. Deletions cut 4 bases from V and 2 bases from J, with 9 bases between. The CDR3 length is 13 residues. The DNA for the CDR3 is TGTGCCAGCAGCACGACAGGAAACACTGAAGCTTTCTTT. This sequence encodes CASSTTGNTEAFF.

The gene calls are TRBV2 and TRBJ2-7, with 9 bases identical to TRBD2. Germline CDR1 SNHLY, CDR2 FYNNEI. J was trimmed by 7 bases and V by 4 bases; bases with no gene match: 5. The CDR3 has 13 residues. The CDR3: CASSVAGGGEQYF. The CDR3 nucleotides are TGTGCCAGCAGTGTGGCGGGAGGGGGAGAGCAGTACTTC.

V and J are TRBV7-8 and TRBJ2-1; 9 nucleotides agree with TRBD2. The V segment lost 4 bases and the J segment 9 bases; nucleotides outside the gene matches: 13. The CDR3 has 16 amino acids. Germline CDR1 SGHVS, CDR2 FQNEAQ. This chain's CDR3 is CASSSEVGGRVGEQFF. The CDR3 DNA sequence: TGTGCCAGCAGCTCAGAGGTTGGCGGGAGGGTTGGTGAGCAGTTCTTC. Filled out from reference TRBV7-8 and TRBJ2-1, the complete variable domain reads GAGVSQSPRYKVAKRGQDVALRCDPISGHVSLFWYQQALGQGPEFLTYFQNEAQLDKSGLPSDRFFAERPEGSVSTLKIQRTQQEDSAVYLCASSSEVGGRVGEQFFGPGTRLTVL.

V and J are TRBV2 and TRBJ1-5, with D possibly being TRBD1 (6 bases). The ends were cut back, 7 bases at V and 0 bases at J, with 13 bases in the middle. CDR1 and CDR2 (germline): SNHLY, FYNNEI. The CDR3 has 15 residues. CDR3 DNA sequence: TGTGCCAGCATGATTTCCAGGGGTAGCAATCAGCCCCAGCATTTT. Amino acid sequence: CASMISRGSNQPQHF.

This chain connects TRBV27 to TRBJ2-5; tentatively, D is TRBD1 (5 bases). The CDR3 is 14 amino acids. CDR1 MNHEY and CDR2 SMNVEV come from the germline V gene (reference sequence). V lost 1 base and J 6 bases, leaving 12 bases between the germline ends. The CDR3 region is CASSLFGAGKTQYF. The CDR3 region has the DNA TGTGCCAGCAGTTTATTTGGGGCTGGGAAGACCCAGTACTTC.

This clone was seen more than once but under ten times. The V gene is TRBV29-1, the J gene TRBJ2-1, with 10 bases that match TRBD2. J gave up 2 bases and V 7 bases, and 11 bases lay outside the gene matches. CDR1 and CDR2 from the germline V gene are SQVTM and ANQGSEA. The CDR3 has 16 residues. The CDR3 is CSAPGTSEGAYNEQFF. CDR3 nucleotides: TGCAGCGCCCCCGGGACTAGCGAGGGAGCCTACAATGAGCAGTTCTTC.

The genes are TRBV27 and TRBJ1-5; the match to TRBD1 covers 11 bases. Germline loops: CDR1 MNHEY, CDR2 SMNVEV (reference sequence). The CDR3 has 16 residues. V shed 5 bases, J shed 6 bases, and the junction held 9 bases outside the gene matches. This chain's CDR3 is CASSPQGQGVFQPQHF. The CDR3 DNA is TGTGCCAGCAGTCCCCAGGGACAGGGGGTATTTCAGCCCCAGCATTTT.

The chain joins TRBV6-1 to TRBJ1-5; 7 nucleotides align to TRBD1. CDR3 length equals 15 residues. J gave up 2 bases and V 7 bases, and 8 bases lay outside the gene matches. Germline CDR1 reads MNHNS; CDR2 reads SASEGT. The CDR3, as DNA: TGTGCCAGCATTCCGGACAGGAGTGGCAATCAGCCCCAGCATTTT. It is translated as CASIPDRSGNQPQHF.

This clone has only a few counts. The genes are TRBV18 and TRBJ1-5, with TRBD1 as a possible D gene (5 bases). The CDR3 is 16 amino acids. Germline V gene lookup returns CDR1 KGHSH and CDR2 LQKENI. V dropped 2 bases and J dropped 2 bases, with 13 bases sitting between them. This CDR3 reads CASSPSGNGGNQPQHF. As DNA, the CDR3 is TGTGCCAGCTCACCATCAGGGAACGGTGGCAATCAGCCCCAGCATTTT.

This clone was detected once. V is TRBV7-2 and J is TRBJ2-7, with D possibly TRBD1 on 5 matching bases. There are 13 residues in the CDR3. Trimming took off 1 base at V and 6 bases at J, with 10 bases between the two ends. Germline V gives CDR1 SGHTA, CDR2 FQGNSA. The CDR3 reads CASSLVRDGEQYF. CDR3 nucleotide sequence: TGTGCCAGCAGCTTAGTCAGGGATGGCGAGCAGTACTTC.

V and J are TRBV9 and TRBJ2-3; 11 nucleotides agree with TRBD2. The J segment lost 4 bases and the V segment lost 0 bases, leaving 4 bases of the junction unmatched. Germline V gene data show CDR1 as SGDLS and CDR2 as YYNGEE. This CDR3 is built from 16 residues. In nucleotides, the CDR3 is TGTGCCAGCAGCGTAGATAGCGGGGGGGTCTCAGATACGCAGTATTTT. Translation gives CASSVDSGGVSDTQYF.

This clone was seen only once. As DNA, the CDR3 is TGTGCCAGCAGCGGACCTTCAGGGGGGCGGTACGAGCAGTACTTC. This gives the protein CASSGPSGGRYEQYF. The rearrangement joins TRBV7-8 to TRBJ2-7, with D perhaps matching TRBD1 (7 bases). V was pared by 5 bases and J by 4 bases, with 18 bases between. Germline assignment: CDR1 SGHVS and CDR2 FQNEAQ. This CDR3 has 15 residues.

This chain joins TRBV4-1 and TRBJ1-5; D remains unclear. In germline, CDR1 is MGHRA, CDR2 YSYEKL. The ends were cut back, 0 bases at V and 2 bases at J, with 8 bases in the middle. The CDR3 loop spans 15 amino acids. CDR3 sequence (DNA): TGCGCCAGCAGCCAAGATGGGCAGGGCAATCAGCCCCAGCATTTT. It is translated as CASSQDGQGNQPQHF.

The chain is built from TRBV11-2 and TRBJ1-2; D unclear. CDR3 size: 13 residues. The germline CDR1 and CDR2 sequences are SGHAT and FQNNGV. The V end was cut by 1 base, the J end by 0 bases, with 3 bases between. The CDR3 region has the DNA TGTGCCAGCAGCTTAGGTACTAACTATGGCTACACCTTC. Its translation: CASSLGTNYGYTF.

This clone is medium-sized within its sample. The V call is TRBV5-4, the J call TRBJ2-7, with D perhaps TRBD2 (7 bases). Looked up from germline, CDR1 is SGHNT and CDR2 is YYREEE (reference sequence). This CDR3 region has 12 residues. V lost 4 bases and J 4 bases, leaving 9 bases between the germline ends. CDR3 sequence reads: CASSRGAYEQYF. DNA of the CDR3: TGTGCCAGCAGCCGGGGGGCGTACGAGCAGTACTTC. Looking up the rest from reference TRBV5-4 and TRBJ2-7 gives the full variable domain: ETGVTQSPTHLIKTRGQQVTLRCSSQSGHNTVSWYQQALGQGPQFIFQYYREEENGRGNFPPRFSGLQFPNYSSELNVNALELDDSALYLCASSRGAYEQYFGPGTRLTVT.